Below are 8 T cell receptor beta chains sequenced from a single sample in a study of T cell responses to AZD1222 COVID-19 vaccine. The repertoire was sequenced with immunoSEQ multiplex PCR; TCRdb's copy has only in-frame clones and lacks some. In the table there are about 160,000 clones, about nine tenths of which are singletons. The sequencing here drew on peripheral blood, taken 28 days after the second AZD1222 dose. The receptors shown here come from an adult who received the AZD1222 COVID-19 vaccine.

The chain combines TRBV28 with TRBJ1-6, with D unresolved. V was clipped by 9 bases and J by 6 bases, with 15 bases between them. In germline, CDR1 is MDHEN, CDR2 SYDVKM. The CDR3 runs to 14 residues. The CDR3 spells CASWPAGPNSPLHF. The CDR3 nucleotides read TGTGCCAGTTGGCCCGCCGGACCTAATTCACCCCTCCACTTT.

This clone turned up a few times. The rearrangement joins TRBV7-9 to TRBJ1-3, with D unclear. Per germline, CDR1 SEHNR and CDR2 FQNEAQ (reference sequence). Trimming left V 5 bases short and J 4 bases short, with 21 bases between. The CDR3 sequence is 17 residues long. CDR3 residues: CASSPGIGQAGGNTIYF. The CDR3 region has the DNA TGTGCCAGCAGCCCCGGAATTGGGCAGGCGGGAGGAAACACCATATATTTT.

The chain joins TRBV4-2 to TRBJ2-5, with D perhaps TRBD1 or TRBD2 (6 bases each). The CDR3 spans 15 residues. Germline assignment: CDR1 LGHNA and CDR2 YNFKEQ. Trimming removed 4 bases from V and 4 bases from J, with 16 bases in between. This CDR3 reads CASSPSPGGAETQYF. Written as DNA, the CDR3 is TGTGCCAGCAGCCCGTCCCCCGGGGGCGCAGAGACCCAGTACTTC.

V usage is TRBV18 and J usage is TRBJ1-1; D unclear. Germline V gives CDR1 KGHSH, CDR2 LQKENI. Trimming shortened V by 3 bases and J by 0 bases, and 14 bases separated the two germline ends. The CDR3 length is 16 residues. CDR3: CASSPVEGYMNTEAFF. CDR3 in DNA: TGTGCCAGCTCACCGGTCGAGGGCTACATGAACACTGAAGCTTTCTTT.

V gene TRBV4-1 combines with J gene TRBJ1-1; 7 nucleotides line up with TRBD1. Germline CDR1 and CDR2: MGHRA and YSYEKL. This CDR3 is 14 amino acids long. V lost 4 bases and J lost 2; bases outside the gene matches: 4. CDR3: CASSRRQGNTEAFF. For the CDR3, the DNA is TGCGCCAGCAGCCGCCGACAGGGTAACACTGAAGCTTTCTTT.

The chain links TRBV11-2 to TRBJ2-1, with D possibly being TRBD1 (6 bases). The germline V gene has CDR1 SGHAT and CDR2 FQNNGV. There are 16 residues in the CDR3. V lost 5 bases and J 3 bases, leaving 17 bases between the germline ends. This chain's CDR3 is CASSPPTGQFYNEQFF. The CDR3 DNA follows: TGTGCCAGCAGCCCCCCCACGGGACAATTCTACAATGAGCAGTTCTTC.

This chain joins TRBV19 and TRBJ1-2, with 9 bases lining up with TRBD1. The J segment lost 7 bases and the V segment lost 5 bases, leaving 8 bases of the junction unmatched. In germline, CDR1 is LNHDA, CDR2 SQIVND (reference sequence). The CDR3 has 14 amino acids. The DNA for the CDR3 is TGTGCCAGTAGTCCCCTCGGGACAGGGCCTGGCTACACCTTC. As protein: CASSPLGTGPGYTF.

The V and J genes are TRBV30 and TRBJ1-1; 7 nucleotides line up with TRBD1. J lost 7 bases, V lost 2 bases, and 4 bases had no gene match. There are 12 residues in the CDR3. Per germline, CDR1 GTSNPN and CDR2 SVGIG (reference sequence). CDR3 residues: CAWSPTGSEAFF. DNA of the CDR3: TGTGCCTGGAGTCCGACAGGGAGTGAAGCTTTCTTT.